The present T cell receptor beta chain was sequenced within a study of blood T cell repertoires in COVID-19 (dated by TCRdb to about 2020). Background on the whole study: Samples from collaborators originated in the United States, Italy and Spain and spanned both the acute and convalescent phases of COVID-19. The material from the prospective study consisted of cDNA or gDNA derived from T cells, B-cell-depleted T cells, or PBMCs. The samples were drawn from the first 160 participants of the ongoing ImmuneRACE study and from more than 1,000 subjects provided by 6 global collaborators. A de-identified subject ID, COVID-19 status, age in years and sex were almost always included in the sample metadata. Subjects who had been exposed to COVID-19, were actively infected with it, or had recovered from it provided the deeply sampled blood TCRbeta repertoires that made up the dataset. The repertoires were made available in a free public database intended to serve as a resource for research on the immune response to SARS-CoV-2. Where available, HLA class I and class II types were obtained from metadata supplied by the sample provider rather than from assay-based typing. Overall results and qualifications from the work: The quantity of clinical and demographic metadata differed by source and by participant and was supplied without curation.

The immunoSEQ Assay, a bias-controlled multiplex PCR, was used to amplify TCRbeta CDR3 regions from genomic DNA. Per the authors' processing: The number of nucleated cells in each sample was estimated from the amplification of reference gene primers within the assay. Sequence reads were collapsed and filtered to measure the absolute abundance of every unique TCRbeta CDR3 rearrangement. For each sample, productive Simpson clonality was calculated as the square root of Simpson's diversity index across productive rearrangements. TCRdb limited this immuneACCESS table to in-frame rearrangements with V and J called. A share of clones is missing; checked studies link under half to unresolved V genes, and the rest is unexplained. That table supplies the V and J calls and clone size; D and trimming were determined from the DNA. The sample table records approximately 300,000 clones; 90% to 95% of these occur just once. Of the sample, roughly 3.6% falls within the top ten clones.

Comments on this clone: Its recognized antigen is unknown. Per-base qualities were not stored, and no clone one base away is much larger.

CDR1 MNHEY and CDR2 SVGEGT are derived from the germline V gene. V and J lose 6 bases and 0 bases, and a span of 15 bases separates them. Inclusive of the bounding cysteine and phenylalanine, the CDR3 is 16 residues long. Only the CDR3 DNA stays, 48 bases, in frame from base 1. Participants in the prospective study were aged about 18 to 89 years, lived in over 20 United States geographic areas, and enrolled through a virtual design. In the prospective study, participants were assigned to cohorts based on the clinical history participants reported in a screening survey and a study questionnaire. Exposed participants were defined as having been in contact with someone with a PCR-confirmed or clinician-diagnosed COVID-19 case within 2 weeks of study entry. In the prospective study, mobile phlebotomists collected whole blood, serum and a nasopharyngeal or oropharyngeal swab from each participant. Participants in the prospective study had the option to provide additional blood draws and questionnaires over a roughly 2-month period. Before DNA extraction, blood samples from the prospective study were shipped at room temperature or frozen.

Here the chain combines TRBV6-2 or TRBV6-3 and TRBJ2-1; the D segment could be TRBD1, given 6 matching bases. This TCR was recovered from a woman aged 25-40 years who had been exposed to COVID-19. Specimen: PBMCs or T cells enriched from blood (not recorded which). The DNA is TGTGCCAGCAGCCGGCCGACAGGCGTCTCCTACAATGAGCAGTTCTTC. Translated, this is CASSRPTGVSYNEQFF.